One and the same sample provided the 25 T cell receptor beta chains below, sequenced in a study of monozygotic twins with cystic fibrosis. The method was immunoSEQ multiplex PCR; TCRdb's version includes in-frame clones alone and lacks a portion of them. The repertoire holds around 30,000 clones, with roughly 90% as singletons. Sequenced input: blood. The receptor source for this set is a girl aged 2 to 10 with cystic fibrosis.

This clone was detected once. V gene TRBV28 combines with J gene TRBJ2-1; D tentatively fits TRBD1 or TRBD2 (5 bases each). Trimming left V 2 bases short and J 3 bases short, with 5 bases between. CDR1 MDHEN and CDR2 SYDVKM come from the germline V gene. The CDR3 totals 13 residues. CDR3 in DNA: TGTGCCAGCAGTTTAGGGGGCTACAATGAGCAGTTCTTC. It specifies CASSLGGYNEQFF.

The CDR3 nucleotides are TGTGCCAGCAGTTTATCCGCCAGCTACGAGCAGTACTTC. Its protein is CASSLSASYEQYF. V usage is TRBV27 and J usage is TRBJ2-7; D gene uncertain. Trimming stripped 0 bases from V and 3 bases from J, with 6 bases between. This CDR3 comprises 13 residues. CDR1 MNHEY and CDR2 SMNVEV come from the germline V gene (reference sequence).

This clone showed up just once. The CDR3 sequence is CASSSLAPNYGYTF. The CDR3, as DNA: TGCGCCAGCAGCTCTCTGGCCCCTAACTATGGCTACACCTTC. This chain connects TRBV5-1 to TRBJ1-2; D is unresolved. The CDR3 spans 14 residues. Trimming took off 3 bases at V and 0 bases at J, with 9 bases between the two ends. Germline loops: CDR1 SGHRS, CDR2 YFSETQ.

The rearrangement links TRBV5-6 to TRBJ2-1; 11 bases fit TRBD2. This CDR3 is 15 amino acids long. Looked up from germline, CDR1 is SGHDT and CDR2 is YYEEEE. Trimming at V came to 5 bases and at J to 2 bases, leaving 3 bases not matched to a gene. Here the CDR3 reads CASRASGGPYNEQFF. CDR3 in DNA: TGTGCCAGCAGGGCTAGCGGGGGGCCCTACAATGAGCAGTTCTTC.

The chain is built from TRBV28 and TRBJ2-5; unclear D gene. The CDR3 totals 13 residues. Trimming removed 7 bases at V and 3 bases at J, with 12 bases between. Germline CDR1 is MDHEN and CDR2 is SYDVKM. This CDR3 is CASIPRTEETQYF. The CDR3 DNA follows: TGTGCCAGCATCCCCCGGACGGAAGAGACCCAGTACTTC. Looking up the rest from reference TRBV28 and TRBJ2-5 gives the full variable domain: DVKVTQSSRYLVKRTGEKVFLECVQDMDHENMFWYRQDPGLGLRLIYFSYDVKMKEKGDIPEGYSVSREKKERFSLILESASTNQTSMYLCASIPRTEETQYFGPGTRLLVL.

The chain combines TRBV28 with TRBJ1-3; unclear D gene. The CDR3 sequence is 15 residues long. V was trimmed by 6 bases and J by 3 bases, leaving 15 bases between them. Germline V gene lookup returns CDR1 MDHEN and CDR2 SYDVKM. The CDR3 spells CASSLTLVGGNTIYF. As DNA, the CDR3 is TGTGCCAGCAGCTTGACCCTAGTAGGTGGAAACACCATATATTTT.

The chain employs TRBV4-2 and TRBJ2-3, with D possibly being TRBD1 (6 bases). Germline V lookup: CDR1 LGHNA, CDR2 YNFKEQ. V dropped 3 bases and J dropped 6 bases, with 10 bases sitting between them. The CDR3 has 13 amino acids. The CDR3 DNA reads TGTGCCAGCAGCCAGGGGGCTGAGGATACGCAGTATTTT. It yields the protein CASSQGAEDTQYF.

The chain carries TRBV6-5 and TRBJ1-5; D ambiguous. Trimming removed 0 bases at V and 0 bases at J, with 6 bases between. The CDR3 consists of 15 residues. CDR1 and CDR2 from the germline V gene are MNHEY and SVGAGI. This CDR3 is CASSYSYTSNQPQHF. The CDR3 DNA follows: TGTGCCAGCAGTTACTCATACACTAGCAATCAGCCCCAGCATTTT.

The chain links TRBV4-2 to TRBJ2-1, with D hard to call. Germline lookup yields CDR1 LGHNA and CDR2 YNFKEQ. The CDR3 covers 14 residues. Trimming took off 1 base at V and 9 bases at J, with 13 bases between the two ends. The CDR3, as DNA: TGTGCCAGCAGCCAAGGGTTCCGCTTAGGTGAGCAGTTCTTC. It specifies CASSQGFRLGEQFF.

The chain has TRBV7-3 and TRBJ2-6; no clear D gene. V gave up 8 bases and J gave up 0 bases, with 11 bases separating them. Per germline, CDR1 SGHTA and CDR2 FQGTGA. This CDR3 spans 15 amino acids. Written as DNA, the CDR3 is TGTGCCAGCTCCCGGAGCCGCTCTGGGGCCAACGTCCTGACTTTC. Protein product: CASSRSRSGANVLTF.

This chain joins TRBV4-2 and TRBJ2-2; 8 bases fit TRBD1. The germline V gene has CDR1 LGHNA and CDR2 YNFKEQ. The CDR3 is made up of 15 amino acids. The trim removed 2 bases at V and 7 bases at J, leaving 6 bases unmatched. CDR3 nucleotide sequence: TGTGCCAGCAGCCAAATGCAGGGGGCAAACGGGGAGCTGTTTTTT. It translates to CASSQMQGANGELFF.

The chain links TRBV23-1 to TRBJ2-1; 8 bases are shared with TRBD2. TRBV23-1 is classed as an ORF, of uncertain function. The CDR3 totals 14 residues. Trimming took 8 bases from V and 5 from J; bases not matched to a gene: 8. CDR3 protein: CASASGSRNNEQFF. CDR3 bases: TGCGCCAGCGCCAGCGGGAGTAGAAACAATGAGCAGTTCTTC.

This sequence joins TRBV4-3 and TRBJ2-1, with 11 nucleotides matching TRBD2. Trimming took 0 bases from V and 5 from J; bases not matched to a gene: 6. This CDR3 comprises 17 residues. Germline assignment: CDR1 LGHNA and CDR2 YSLEER. CDR3 in DNA: TGCGCCAGCAGCCAAGATCGTGTGACTAGCGGGAACAATGAGCAGTTCTTC. Protein product: CASSQDRVTSGNNEQFF.

The J gene is TRBJ1-2, the V gene TRBV5-6; tentative D call: TRBD1 (5 bases). Germline CDR1 and CDR2: SGHDT and YYEEEE. The CDR3 covers 16 residues. Trimming removed 1 base at V and 4 bases at J, with 17 bases between. In DNA form, the CDR3 reads TGTGCCAGCAGCTTGTCCCAGGGAGCTTCTTCCTATGGCTACACCTTC. Protein sequence: CASSLSQGASSYGYTF.

This clone is a singleton in its sample. As DNA, the CDR3 is TGTGCCAGCAGCCAGGACGGTCAAGGGGATGAAAAACTGTTTTTT. This encodes CASSQDGQGDEKLFF. This chain joins TRBV4-2 and TRBJ1-4, with D perhaps matching TRBD1 (5 bases). There are 15 residues in the CDR3. The germline CDR1 and CDR2 sequences are LGHNA and YNFKEQ. Trimming stripped 3 bases from V and 6 bases from J, with 14 bases between.

This clone was seen a single time. The chain is built from TRBV14 and TRBJ2-3; 11 nucleotides line up with TRBD2. V was clipped by 2 bases and J by 1 base; unmatched bases: 5. Germline assignment: CDR1 SGHDN and CDR2 FVKESK. There are 17 residues in the CDR3. The CDR3 sequence: CASSQRLAGSRTDTQYF. CDR3 coding DNA: TGTGCCAGCAGCCAACGACTAGCGGGGAGTCGCACAGATACGCAGTATTTT.

This chain's CDR3 is CASSFFGQGYYGYTF. The CDR3 nucleotides read TGTGCCAGCAGCTTTTTCGGACAGGGCTACTATGGCTACACCTTC. The rearrangement links TRBV11-3 to TRBJ1-2, with 8 positions matching TRBD1. Unmatched junction bases numbered 6, after V lost 3 bases and J lost 3 bases. This CDR3 contains 15 residues. Germline assignment: CDR1 SGHNT and CDR2 YENEEA. Combining the CDR3 with reference TRBV11-3 and TRBJ1-2 gives the whole variable domain EAGVVQSPRYKIIEKKQPVAFWCNPISGHNTLYWYLQNLGQGPELLIRYENEEAVDDSQLPKDRFSAERLKGVDSTLKIQPAELGDSAVYLCASSFFGQGYYGYTFGSGTRLTVV.

The chain couples TRBV27 to TRBJ1-2; D is unclear. The CDR3 covers 14 residues. Trimming removed 0 bases at V and 0 bases at J, with 5 bases between. In germline, CDR1 is MNHEY, CDR2 SMNVEV (reference sequence). The DNA for the CDR3 is TGTGCCAGCAGTTTATCGGCCCCTAACTATGGCTACACCTTC. Translation: CASSLSAPNYGYTF.

The chain couples TRBV18 to TRBJ2-3, with TRBD1 matching over 7 bases. V lost 0 bases and J lost 3; bases outside the gene matches: 9. Germline loops: CDR1 KGHSH, CDR2 LQKENI. The CDR3 runs to 17 residues. The CDR3 region is CASSPPGSAGGTDTQYF. CDR3 coding DNA: TGTGCCAGCTCACCACCGGGATCGGCAGGGGGAACAGATACGCAGTATTTT.

CDR3 coding DNA: TGTGCCAGCAGTTACTCGCAGGGTACGGGGACCGGGGAGCTGTTTTTT. Amino acid sequence: CASSYSQGTGTGELFF. V is TRBV6-6 and J is TRBJ2-2; D could derive from TRBD1 or TRBD2 (5 bases each). The germline CDR1 and CDR2 sequences are MNHNY and SVGAGI (reference sequence). V was pared by 0 bases and J by 5 bases, with 13 bases between. The CDR3 runs 16 residues.

This chain connects TRBV7-2 to TRBJ2-5, with D uncertain. With 1 base removed from V and 2 bases from J, the gap between germline ends came to 8 bases. The germline V gene encodes CDR1 SGHTA and CDR2 FQGNSA. The CDR3 sequence is 14 residues long. The DNA of the CDR3 is TGTGCCAGCAGCTTAGAAGTCCAGCAAGAGACCCAGTACTTC. This encodes CASSLEVQQETQYF.

The chain couples TRBV7-9 to TRBJ2-3, with TRBD1 matching 8 bases. Per germline, CDR1 SEHNR and CDR2 FQNEAQ (reference sequence). The CDR3 sequence is 16 residues long. Trimming at V came to 5 bases and at J to 2 bases, leaving 9 bases not matched to a gene. The CDR3 bases are TGTGCCAGCAGCCTCCCAGACAGGGGATCCACAGATACGCAGTATTTT. Translated: CASSLPDRGSTDTQYF.

The chain has TRBV7-2 and TRBJ2-2; D perhaps matches TRBD1 (5 bases). Germline CDR1 SGHTA, CDR2 FQGNSA. This CDR3 region has 13 residues. The V gene lost 6 bases and the J gene lost 7 bases, with 12 bases spanning the gap. CDR3 region: CASSTRGIGELFF. The CDR3 DNA reads as TGTGCCAGCAGTACAAGGGGTATCGGGGAGCTGTTTTTT.

The chain recombines TRBV14 with TRBJ2-7, with 13 bases that match TRBD2. Germline V gene lookup returns CDR1 SGHDN and CDR2 FVKESK. Trimming removed 3 bases from V and 6 bases from J; junction bases left unmatched: 2. This CDR3 spans 14 amino acids. The DNA of the CDR3 is TGTGCCAGCAGCCACGGGACTAGCGGGACCGAGCAGTACTTC. The encoded protein is CASSHGTSGTEQYF. Drawing the rest from reference TRBV14 and TRBJ2-7, the complete variable domain is EAGVTQFPSHSVIEKGQTVTLRCDPISGHDNLYWYRRVMGKEIKFLLHFVKESKQDESGMPNNRFLAERTGGTYSTLKVQPAELEDSGVYFCASSHGTSGTEQYFGPGTRLTVT.

V is TRBV7-8 and J is TRBJ2-3; unclear D gene. Germline V lookup: CDR1 SGHVS, CDR2 FQNEAQ. The CDR3 consists of 16 residues. Trimming pared 4 bases from V and 0 bases from J, leaving 14 bases between. The CDR3 coding sequence is TGTGCCAGCAGCTATCGACGTGACGGTAGCACAGATACGCAGTATTTT. It translates to CASSYRRDGSTDTQYF.